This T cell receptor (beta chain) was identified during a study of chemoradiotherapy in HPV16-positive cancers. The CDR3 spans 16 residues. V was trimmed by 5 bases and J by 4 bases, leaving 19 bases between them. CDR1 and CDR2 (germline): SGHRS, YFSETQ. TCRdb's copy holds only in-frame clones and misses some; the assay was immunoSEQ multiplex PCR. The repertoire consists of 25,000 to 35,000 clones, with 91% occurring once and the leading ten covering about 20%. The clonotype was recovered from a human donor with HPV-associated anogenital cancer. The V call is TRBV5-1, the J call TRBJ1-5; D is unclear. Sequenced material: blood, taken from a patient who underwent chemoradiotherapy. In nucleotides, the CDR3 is TGCGCCAGCAGTCCTTCCCCGGGCGCTAGGAATCAGCCCCAGCATTTT. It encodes CASSPSPGARNQPQHF.